The next 9 T cell receptor beta chains were all read from a single sample in a study of shared clonotypes between healthy human individuals (dated by TCRdb to the early 2020s). The library was built by means of the immunoSEQ multiplex PCR assay. TCRdb's version of the immuneACCESS table is confined to in-frame rearrangements and falls short of the full clone set. An unresolved V gene accounts for under half of the shortfall where checked; the remainder is of unknown origin. This sample has hundreds of thousands of clones in its table, and roughly 79% of those were observed once. The ten most abundant clones make up 9.5% to 15% of the sample. The sequenced sample consisted of PBMCs. These receptors were taken from a woman aged 40 to 55 in good health. Some clones in this sample may be carry-over from other donors' samples.

The genes are TRBV7-6 and TRBJ2-7, with D perhaps given as TRBD1 or TRBD2 (5 bases each). The CDR3 sequence is 15 residues long. V lost 5 bases and J lost 2, with 16 bases in between. Germline CDR1 reads SGHVS; CDR2 reads FNYEAQ. CDR3 in amino acids: CASSQGRLGAYEQYF. The CDR3 nucleotides are TGTGCCAGCAGCCAAGGTCGATTGGGGGCCTACGAGCAGTACTTC.

This clone was observed a few times. V gene TRBV27 combines with J gene TRBJ2-2, with 7 bases aligning to TRBD2. Germline trimming cut 4 bases from V and 5 bases from J; bases unmatched to any gene: 10. The CDR3 extends over 16 amino acids. The germline V gene has CDR1 MNHEY and CDR2 SMNVEV (reference sequence). The DNA of the CDR3 is TGTGCCAGCAGTTCCGGCGGCGGGAGAGAAACCGGGGAGCTGTTTTTT. This encodes CASSSGGGRETGELFF.

J is TRBJ1-1 and V is TRBV6-1, with unresolved D. With 1 base removed from V and 5 bases from J, the gap between germline ends came to 5 bases. CDR3 size: 12 residues. Per germline, CDR1 MNHNS and CDR2 SASEGT. The CDR3 spells CASSEGRTEAFF. As DNA, the CDR3 is TGTGCCAGCAGTGAAGGCCGGACTGAAGCTTTCTTT.

V gene TRBV7-8 combines with J gene TRBJ1-2, with D possibly matching TRBD1 (5 bases). CDR1 SGHVS and CDR2 FQNEAQ come from the germline V gene. This CDR3 is built from 15 residues. V shed 4 bases and J shed 4 bases, with 16 bases lying between them. The CDR3 loop is CASSYPPGGVYGYTF. The CDR3 nucleotides read TGTGCCAGCAGCTACCCTCCCGGGGGGGTCTATGGCTACACCTTC.

The chain uses TRBV4-3 and TRBJ1-2, with 10 bases fitting TRBD1. The CDR3 is made up of 17 amino acids. Germline-derived CDR1 and CDR2 are LGHNA and YSLEER. V lost 1 base, J lost 7 bases, and 12 bases stayed unmatched. The DNA for the CDR3 is TGCGCCAGCAGCCAAGTAATCGTTTTTGGACAGGGGGTTGGCTACACCTTC. Translating it yields CASSQVIVFGQGVGYTF.

V and J are TRBV5-1 and TRBJ2-1; a weak D match, TRBD2 (6 bases). The V gene lost 1 base and the J gene lost 4 bases, with 12 bases spanning the gap. The CDR3 covers 15 residues. Germline V gene sequence: CDR1 SGHRS, CDR2 YFSETQ. Here the CDR3 DNA reads TGCGCCAGCAGCTTGCAACCGGGGGATTACAATGAGCAGTTCTTC. Translated: CASSLQPGDYNEQFF.

This clone was seen just once. A read error likely explains this, since a far larger clone differs by one base. This chain links TRBV5-1 with TRBJ2-7; a possible D gene is TRBD1 (6 bases). The germline V gene has CDR1 SGHRS and CDR2 YFSETQ. The CDR3 runs 14 residues. The CDR3 here is CASRFTYRAYEQCF. In nucleotides, the CDR3 is TGCGCCAGCAGGTTTACTTACAGGGCCTACGAGCAGTGCTTC.

Details on this clone: Other DNA sequences within the sample encode an identical CDR3. The chain uses TRBV18 and TRBJ1-3; the D is unclear. The CDR3 has 14 amino acids. The ends were cut back, 2 bases at V and 0 bases at J, with 5 bases in the middle. Germline V lookup: CDR1 KGHSH, CDR2 LQKENI. The CDR3 coding sequence is TGTGCCAGCTCACCAGCCAACTCTGGAAACACCATATATTTT. It encodes CASSPANSGNTIYF.

This rearrangement joins TRBV6-4 to TRBJ2-1; a weak D match, TRBD2 (5 bases). The CDR3 contains 15 residues. Trimming took off 8 bases at V and 2 bases at J, with 16 bases between the two ends. Germline V gene data show CDR1 as MRHNA and CDR2 as SNTAGT. CDR3 sequence: CASSIGAEPYNEQFF. The DNA for the CDR3 is TGTGCCAGCTCTATCGGAGCGGAACCCTACAATGAGCAGTTCTTC.